The rows below give T cell receptor beta chains drawn from one sample of a study of identical twins. MiXCR, applied by TCRdb to the 5' RACE reads, yields one record per CDR3 protein. The profile shows about 730,000 distinct CDR3 sequences, around 20% of them singletons. These data were also filed under a second study, of T cells expressing NK-cell markers.

Sequencing used PBMCs. These receptor sequences come from a woman aged 18-35 years in good health. Each CDR3 is given with its conserved first and last residue. The D gene is left open where the match is weak. Only some rows state a clone size, as once, few, many or a class for expanded clones.

clone size: NA
V gene: TRBV5-1
D gene: NA
J gene: TRBJ2-1
CDR3 DNA: TGCGCCAGCAGCTGGGACTCTGGGGGCAATGAGCAGTTCTTC
CDR3 protein: CASSWDSGGNEQFF

clone size: few
V gene: TRBV11-2
D gene: NA
J gene: TRBJ2-2
CDR3 DNA: TGTGCCAGCAGCGGACAGTACGACACCGGGGAGCTGTTTTTT
CDR3 protein: CASSGQYDTGELFF

clone size: NA
V gene: TRBV2
D gene: TRBD2
J gene: TRBJ2-7
CDR3 DNA: TGTGCCAGCAGGGGGACTAGCGGGTATCCCTACGAGCAGTACTTC
CDR3 protein: CASRGTSGYPYEQYF

clone size: many
V gene: TRBV7-9
D gene: NA
J gene: TRBJ2-3
CDR3 DNA: TGTGCCAGCAGCTTTGCAGGGGCTGGAGATACGCAGTATTTT
CDR3 protein: CASSFAGAGDTQYF

clone size: few
V gene: TRBV2
D gene: NA
J gene: TRBJ2-7
CDR3 DNA: TGTGCCAGCAGTCGAACCTACTACGAGCAGTACTTC
CDR3 protein: CASSRTYYEQYF

clone size: many
V gene: TRBV5-1
D gene: NA
J gene: TRBJ2-7
CDR3 DNA: TGCGCCAGCAGCTCTGCTGAAACAAGCGAGCAGTACTTC
CDR3 protein: CASSSAETSEQYF

clone size: NA
V gene: TRBV5-1
D gene: TRBD2
J gene: TRBJ2-7
CDR3 DNA: TGCGCCAGCAGCCCTGGACTAGCGGGAGGACCGTCATACTACGAGCAGTACTTC
CDR3 protein: CASSPGLAGGPSYYEQYF

clone size: NA
V gene: TRBV10-2
D gene: NA
J gene: TRBJ2-2
CDR3 DNA: TGCGCCAGCAGTGAGTCGGGTGGCACCGGGGAGCTGTTTTTT
CDR3 protein: CASSESGGTGELFF

clone size: many
V gene: TRBV7-2
D gene: TRBD1
J gene: TRBJ1-2
CDR3 DNA: TGTGCCAGCAGCTTACAACAGGGGGACTATGGCTACACCTTC
CDR3 protein: CASSLQQGDYGYTF

clone size: few
V gene: TRBV29-1
D gene: TRBD1
J gene: TRBJ2-7
CDR3 DNA: TGCAGCGTCCGACCGGACAGGGGATCTTACGAGCAGTACTTC
CDR3 protein: CSVRPDRGSYEQYF